This T cell receptor (beta chain) was retrieved from a study of blood T cell repertoires in COVID-19 (dated by TCRdb to about 2020). Regarding the study in general: Samples from collaborators originated in the United States, Italy and Spain and spanned both the acute and convalescent phases of COVID-19. Where HLA class I and class II types were available, the types were taken from metadata supplied by the sample provider, not from assay-based typing. Nearly every sample came with metadata listing a de-identified subject ID, COVID-19 status, age in years and sex. The samples were drawn from two sources: the first 160 participants of the ongoing ImmuneRACE study, and 1,000 to 1,500 subjects contributed by 6 global collaborators. The repertoires were made available in a free public database intended to serve as a resource for research on the immune response to SARS-CoV-2. Deeply sampled blood TCRbeta repertoires from subjects exposed to, actively infected with, or recovered from COVID-19 were included in the dataset. The prospective study material was composed of cDNA or gDNA derived from T cells, B-cell-depleted T cells, or PBMCs. Overall study results and their limits: Clinical and demographic metadata were provided uncurated, with the amount varying by source and participant.

The count of this clone is one. What this receptor recognizes is not known. Per-base quality was not reported, and no clone a single base away is much larger than it. TCRbeta CDR3 regions were amplified from genomic DNA by means of the immunoSEQ Assay, a bias-controlled multiplex PCR. For the original study's pipeline: Within the assay, amplification of reference gene primers was used to estimate how many nucleated cells each sample contained. To quantify the absolute abundance of each unique TCRbeta CDR3 rearrangement, sequence reads were collapsed and filtered. For each sample, productive Simpson clonality was calculated by taking the square root of Simpson's diversity index across productive rearrangements. This is the immuneACCESS table as TCRdb keeps it, with only in-frame sequences that have V and J called. A part of the clones is gone; compared with another copy, unresolved V genes explain less than half, and the rest is unexplained. V, J and clone size were drawn from that table, and D and trimming were deduced from the DNA. Recorded for this sample are some 670,000 clones; 70% to 90% of them occurred a single time. Roughly 0.25% of the sample belongs to the ten largest clones.

Each collaborating institution followed its own protocols to collect whole blood in K2EDTA tubes. Collaborator samples were shipped for TCRbeta analysis as frozen whole blood, isolated PBMCs, or DNA extracted from either sample type. At the junction V is shortened by 5 bases and J by 7 bases, with 21 bases in between. Spanning cysteine to phenylalanine, the CDR3 consists of 16 amino acids. Only the CDR3 part of the read is kept: 48 bases, read in frame from the first base. CDR1 LNHDA and CDR2 SQIVND are derived from the germline V gene (reference sequence). Sequenced sample: peripheral blood. The receptor was derived from a woman aged 18-30 years with acute or convalescent COVID-19. The chain joins TRBV19 to TRBJ1-5; TRBD1 is a possible D gene, resting on 6 matching bases. The CDR3 region: CASSPDPSGAWQPQHF. The sequenced DNA is TGTGCCAGTAGTCCAGACCCCTCAGGGGCATGGCAGCCCCAGCATTTT.